These 3 T cell receptor beta chains were all obtained from the same sample, sequenced in a study of cytomegalovirus exposure and HLA in healthy donors. TCRdb keeps only in-frame clones here, not all; method: immunoSEQ multiplex PCR. The sample lists 150,000 or so clones, about 86% occurring once. The sample taken for sequencing was PBMCs. The receptors here all came from a human donor in good health.

V usage is TRBV7-3 and J usage is TRBJ2-1, with D possibly matching TRBD2 (5 bases). The CDR3 has 14 amino acids. Trimming removed 2 bases at V and 5 bases at J, with 10 bases between. Looked up from germline, CDR1 is SGHTA and CDR2 is FQGTGA. The DNA of the CDR3 is TGTGCCAGCAGCTTACTCCTCGGGGACAATGAGCAGTTCTTC. Its protein product is CASSLLLGDNEQFF. The full variable domain, with the rest looked up from reference TRBV7-3 and TRBJ2-1, is GAGVSQTPSNKVTEKGKYVELRCDPISGHTALYWYRQSLGQGPEFLIYFQGTGAADDSGLPNDRFFAVRPEGSVSTLKIQRTERGDSAVYLCASSLLLGDNEQFFGPGTRLTVL.

This clone appeared a single time. The rearrangement links TRBV29-1 to TRBJ1-2; D unclear. The V end lost 2 bases, the J end lost 6 bases, and 10 bases lay between the germline ends. Looked up from germline, CDR1 is SQVTM and CDR2 is ANQGSEA. The CDR3 runs 12 residues. In nucleotides, the CDR3 is TGCAGCGTTGAACCGGGTCCGGATGGCTACACCTTC. Amino acids: CSVEPGPDGYTF.

The V call is TRBV7-6, the J call TRBJ1-1, with a possible D match to TRBD1 (5 bases). V shed 6 bases and J shed 1 base, with 9 bases lying between them. Looked up from germline, CDR1 is SGHVS and CDR2 is FNYEAQ. The CDR3 contains 13 residues. CDR3 residues: CASSRTGNTEAFF. The CDR3, as DNA: TGTGCCAGCAGTCGAACAGGGAACACTGAAGCTTTCTTT. Drawing the rest from reference TRBV7-6 and TRBJ1-1, the complete variable domain is GAGVSQSPRYKVTKRGQDVALRCDPISGHVSLYWYRQALGQGPEFLTYFNYEAQQDKSGLPNDRFSAERPEGSISTLTIQRTEQRDSAMYRCASSRTGNTEAFFGQGTRLTVV.